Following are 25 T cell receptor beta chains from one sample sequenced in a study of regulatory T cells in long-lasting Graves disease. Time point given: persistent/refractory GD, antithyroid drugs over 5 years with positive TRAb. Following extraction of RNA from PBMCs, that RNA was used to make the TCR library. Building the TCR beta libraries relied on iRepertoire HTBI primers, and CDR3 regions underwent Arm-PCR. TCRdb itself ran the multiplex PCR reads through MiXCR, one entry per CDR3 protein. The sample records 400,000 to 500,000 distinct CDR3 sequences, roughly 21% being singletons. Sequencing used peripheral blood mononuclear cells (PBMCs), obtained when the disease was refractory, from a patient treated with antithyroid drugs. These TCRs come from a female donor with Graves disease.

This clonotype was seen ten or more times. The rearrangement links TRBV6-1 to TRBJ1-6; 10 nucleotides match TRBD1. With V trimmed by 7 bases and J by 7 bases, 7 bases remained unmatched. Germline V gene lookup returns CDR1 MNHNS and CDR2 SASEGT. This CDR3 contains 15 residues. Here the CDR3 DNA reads TGTGCCAGCAATGCCCTGGGACAGGGGAATTCACCCCTCCACTTT. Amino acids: CASNALGQGNSPLHF.

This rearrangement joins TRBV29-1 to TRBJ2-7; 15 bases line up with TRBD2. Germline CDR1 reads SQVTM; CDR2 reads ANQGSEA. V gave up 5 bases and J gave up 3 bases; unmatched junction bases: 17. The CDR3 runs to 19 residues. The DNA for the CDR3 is TGCAGCGTTTTGCAGGGGCACGGACTAGCGGGAGGGCCAGGCTACGAGCAGTACTTC. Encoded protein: CSVLQGHGLAGGPGYEQYF.

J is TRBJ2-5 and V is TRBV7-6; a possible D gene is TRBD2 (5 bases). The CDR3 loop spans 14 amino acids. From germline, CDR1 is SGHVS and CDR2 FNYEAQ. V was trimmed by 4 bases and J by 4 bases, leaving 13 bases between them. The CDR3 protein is CASSSPFGGETQYF. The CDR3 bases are TGTGCCAGCAGCTCCCCGTTCGGAGGAGAGACCCAGTACTTC.

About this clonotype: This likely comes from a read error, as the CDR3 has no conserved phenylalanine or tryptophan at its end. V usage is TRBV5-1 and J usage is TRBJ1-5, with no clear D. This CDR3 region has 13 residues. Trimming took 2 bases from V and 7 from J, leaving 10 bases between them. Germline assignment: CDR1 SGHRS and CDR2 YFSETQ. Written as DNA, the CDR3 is TGCGCCAGCAGCTTCGGTGGGGAGCAGCCCCAGCATGTT. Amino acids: CASSFGGEQPQHV.

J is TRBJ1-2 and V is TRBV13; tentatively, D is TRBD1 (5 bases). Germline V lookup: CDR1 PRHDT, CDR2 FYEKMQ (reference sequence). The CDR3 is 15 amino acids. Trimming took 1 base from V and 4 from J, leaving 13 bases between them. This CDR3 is CASSLVSGQSYGYTF. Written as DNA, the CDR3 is TGTGCCAGCAGCTTAGTCTCAGGGCAGAGCTATGGCTACACCTTC.

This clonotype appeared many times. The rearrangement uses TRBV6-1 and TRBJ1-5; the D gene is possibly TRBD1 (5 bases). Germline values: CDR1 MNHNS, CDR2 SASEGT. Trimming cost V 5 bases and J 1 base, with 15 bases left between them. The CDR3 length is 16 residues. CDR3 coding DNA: TGTGCCAGCAGTCCCCAAACAGGATCCAGCAATCAGCCCCAGCATTTT. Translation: CASSPQTGSSNQPQHF.

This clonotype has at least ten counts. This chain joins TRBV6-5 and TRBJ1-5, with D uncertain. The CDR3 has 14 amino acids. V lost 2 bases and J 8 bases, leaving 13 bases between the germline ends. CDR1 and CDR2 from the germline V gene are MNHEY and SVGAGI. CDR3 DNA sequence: TGTGCCAGCAGTTACCCCCGGGCCATGAAGCCCCAGCATTTT. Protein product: CASSYPRAMKPQHF.

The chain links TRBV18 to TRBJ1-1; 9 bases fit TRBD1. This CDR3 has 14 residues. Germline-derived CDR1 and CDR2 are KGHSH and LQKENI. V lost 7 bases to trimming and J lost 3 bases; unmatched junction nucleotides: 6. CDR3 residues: CASLQRQGDTEAFF. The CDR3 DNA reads TGTGCCAGCTTACAGCGACAGGGGGACACTGAAGCTTTCTTT.

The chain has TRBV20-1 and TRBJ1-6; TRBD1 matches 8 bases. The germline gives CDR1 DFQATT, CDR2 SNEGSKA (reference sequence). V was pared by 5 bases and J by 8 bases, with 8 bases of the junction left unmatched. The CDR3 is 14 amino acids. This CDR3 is CSARSGTGDSPLHF. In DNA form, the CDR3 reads TGCAGTGCTCGCTCCGGGACAGGAGATTCACCCCTCCACTTT.

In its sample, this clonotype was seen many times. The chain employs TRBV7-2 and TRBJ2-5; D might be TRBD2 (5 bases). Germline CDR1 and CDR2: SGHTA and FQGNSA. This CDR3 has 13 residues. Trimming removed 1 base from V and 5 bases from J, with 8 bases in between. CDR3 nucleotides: TGTGCCAGCAGCTTAGGAGGGTCGGAGACCCAGTACTTC. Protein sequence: CASSLGGSETQYF. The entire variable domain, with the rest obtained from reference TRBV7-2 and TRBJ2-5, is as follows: GAGVSQSPSNKVTEKGKDVELRCDPISGHTALYWYRQSLGQGLEFLIYFQGNSAPDKSGLPSDRFSAERTGGSVSTLTIQRTQQEDSAVYLCASSLGGSETQYFGPGTRLLVL.

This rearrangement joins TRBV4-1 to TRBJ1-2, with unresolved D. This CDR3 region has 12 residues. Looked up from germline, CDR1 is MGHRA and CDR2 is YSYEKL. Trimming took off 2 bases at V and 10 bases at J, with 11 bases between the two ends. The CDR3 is CASSQPERHYTF. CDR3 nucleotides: TGCGCCAGCAGCCAACCAGAACGCCACTACACCTTC.

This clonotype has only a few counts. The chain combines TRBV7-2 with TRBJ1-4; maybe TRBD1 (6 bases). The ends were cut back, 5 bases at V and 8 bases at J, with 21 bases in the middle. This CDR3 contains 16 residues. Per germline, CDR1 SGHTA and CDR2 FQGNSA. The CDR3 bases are TGTGCCAGCAGCACCGTCAGGGGTTGGGATGGCGAAAAACTGTTTTTT. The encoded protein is CASSTVRGWDGEKLFF. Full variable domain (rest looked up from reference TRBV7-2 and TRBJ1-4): GAGVSQSPSNKVTEKGKDVELRCDPISGHTALYWYRQSLGQGLEFLIYFQGNSAPDKSGLPSDRFSAERTGGSVSTLTIQRTQQEDSAVYLCASSTVRGWDGEKLFFGSGTQLSVL.

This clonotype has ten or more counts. The CDR3 sequence is CASSPDWTGSGNTIYF. Here the CDR3 DNA reads TGTGCCAGCAGTCCCGACTGGACAGGGAGTGGAAACACCATATATTTT. The chain joins TRBV12-3 or TRBV12-4 to TRBJ1-3, with TRBD1 matching 8 bases. The CDR3 consists of 16 residues. Unmatched junction bases numbered 9, after V lost 5 bases and J lost 3 bases.

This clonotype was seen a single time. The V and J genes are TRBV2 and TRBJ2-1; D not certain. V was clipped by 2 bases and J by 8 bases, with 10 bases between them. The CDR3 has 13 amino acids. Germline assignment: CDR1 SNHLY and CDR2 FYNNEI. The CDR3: CASSEPNIDEQFF. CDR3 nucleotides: TGTGCCAGCAGTGAACCGAACATTGATGAGCAGTTCTTC.

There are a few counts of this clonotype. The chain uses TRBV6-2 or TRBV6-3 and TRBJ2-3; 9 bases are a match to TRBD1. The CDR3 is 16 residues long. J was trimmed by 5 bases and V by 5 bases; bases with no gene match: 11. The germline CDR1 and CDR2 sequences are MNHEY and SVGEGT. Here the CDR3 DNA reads TGTGCCAGCAGTCGAGCGGACAGGGGCGACAGAGATACGCAGTATTTT. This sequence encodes CASSRADRGDRDTQYF.

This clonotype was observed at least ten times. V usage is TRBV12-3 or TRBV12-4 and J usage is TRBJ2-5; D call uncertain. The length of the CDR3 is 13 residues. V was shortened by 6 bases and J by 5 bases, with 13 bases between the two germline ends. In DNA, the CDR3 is TGTGCCAGCAGCTTAAGGCGGCGGGAGACCCAGTACTTC. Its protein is CASSLRRRETQYF.

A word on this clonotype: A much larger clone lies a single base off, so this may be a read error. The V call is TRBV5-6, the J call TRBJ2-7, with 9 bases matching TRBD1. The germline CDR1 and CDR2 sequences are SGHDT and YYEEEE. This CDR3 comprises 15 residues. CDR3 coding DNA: TGTGCCAGCAGCTTGGGAGGGACAGGGTCCTACGAGCAGTGCTTC. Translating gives CASSLGGTGSYEQCF. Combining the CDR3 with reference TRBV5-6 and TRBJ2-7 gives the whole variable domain DAGVTQSPTHLIKTRGQQVTLRCSPKSGHDTVSWYQQALGQGPQFIFQYYEEEERQRGNFPDRFSGHQFPNYSSELNVNALLLGDSALYLCASSLGGTGSYEQCFGPGTRLTVT.

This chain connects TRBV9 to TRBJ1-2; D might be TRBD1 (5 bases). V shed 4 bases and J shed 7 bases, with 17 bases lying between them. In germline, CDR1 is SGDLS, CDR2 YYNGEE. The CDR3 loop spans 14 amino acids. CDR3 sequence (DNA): TGTGCCAGCAGCCCCTGGGGGAATTTGGGTGGCTACACCTTC. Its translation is CASSPWGNLGGYTF.

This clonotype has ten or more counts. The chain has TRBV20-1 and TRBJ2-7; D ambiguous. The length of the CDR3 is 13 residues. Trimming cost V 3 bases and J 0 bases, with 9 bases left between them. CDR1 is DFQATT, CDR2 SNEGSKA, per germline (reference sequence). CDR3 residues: CSASRPGSYEQYF. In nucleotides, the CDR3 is TGCAGTGCTAGCCGACCCGGCTCCTACGAGCAGTACTTC.

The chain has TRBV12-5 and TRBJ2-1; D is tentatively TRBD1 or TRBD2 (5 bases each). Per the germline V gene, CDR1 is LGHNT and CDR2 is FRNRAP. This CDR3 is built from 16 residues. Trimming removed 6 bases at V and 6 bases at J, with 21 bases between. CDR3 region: CASGIHGGRGSNEQFF. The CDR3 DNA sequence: TGTGCTAGTGGGATACATGGGGGAAGGGGTAGCAATGAGCAGTTCTTC.

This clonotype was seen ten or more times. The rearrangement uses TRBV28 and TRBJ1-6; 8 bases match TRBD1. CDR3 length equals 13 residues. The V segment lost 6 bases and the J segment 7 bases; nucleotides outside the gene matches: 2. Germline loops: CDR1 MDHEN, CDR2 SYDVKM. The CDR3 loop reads CASRTGGNSPLHF. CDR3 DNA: TGTGCCAGCAGAACAGGGGGGAATTCACCCCTCCACTTT.

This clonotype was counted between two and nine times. CDR3 in DNA: TGTGCCAGCAGGGACGAGTTCCCCTACGAGCAGTACTTC. It translates to CASRDEFPYEQYF. This rearrangement joins TRBV6-2 or TRBV6-3 to TRBJ2-7; D gene uncertain. From germline, CDR1 is MNHEY and CDR2 SVGEGT. V dropped 6 bases and J dropped 2 bases, with 11 bases sitting between them. This CDR3 has 13 residues.

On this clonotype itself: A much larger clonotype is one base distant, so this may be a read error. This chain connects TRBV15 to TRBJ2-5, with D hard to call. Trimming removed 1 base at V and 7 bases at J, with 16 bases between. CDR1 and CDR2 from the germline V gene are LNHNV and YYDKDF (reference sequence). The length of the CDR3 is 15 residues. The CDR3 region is CATSRAGSGRGTQYF. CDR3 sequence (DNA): TGTGCCACCAGCAGAGCCGGCTCTGGCCGAGGGACCCAGTACTTC.

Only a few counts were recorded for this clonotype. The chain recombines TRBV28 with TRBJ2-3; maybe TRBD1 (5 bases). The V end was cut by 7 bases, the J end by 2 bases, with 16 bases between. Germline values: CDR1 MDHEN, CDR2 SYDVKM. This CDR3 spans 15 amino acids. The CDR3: CASILGPGPTDTQYF. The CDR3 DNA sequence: TGTGCCAGCATCCTAGGACCAGGGCCCACAGATACGCAGTATTTT.

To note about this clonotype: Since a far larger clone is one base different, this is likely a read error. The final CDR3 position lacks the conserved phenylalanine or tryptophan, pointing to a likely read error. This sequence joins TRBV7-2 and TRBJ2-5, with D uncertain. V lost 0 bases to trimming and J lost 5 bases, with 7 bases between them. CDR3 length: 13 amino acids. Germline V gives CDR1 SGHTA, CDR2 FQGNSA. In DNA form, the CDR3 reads TGTGCCAGCAGCTTAGCCTACTCGGAGACCCAGTACCTC. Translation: CASSLAYSETQYL.